The clone carrying this TCR beta chain was counted ten times or more. This specimen comes from a study of early T cells in non-severe SARS-CoV-2 infection. One entry per CDR3 protein, called by TCRdb with MiXCR from the 5' RACE reads. The sample includes about 50,000 distinct CDR3 sequences, about 6.5% of them seen just once. Sequenced here: whole blood, sampled at baseline. The receptor comes from an adult who was a healthcare worker with PCR-confirmed SARS-CoV-2 infection or an uninfected control (not recorded which).

The CDR3 here is CSARKPNLSTDTQYF. The CDR3 nucleotides read TGCAGTGCTAGAAAACCGAACTTAAGCACAGATACGCAGTATTTT. The V gene is TRBV20-1, the J gene TRBJ2-3, with unresolved D. Germline CDR1 and CDR2: DFQATT and SNEGSKA (reference sequence). Between the trimmed V and J ends, which lost 2 bases and 0 bases, there was a span of 12 bases. The CDR3 has 15 residues.